This TCR beta chain is drawn from a study of cytomegalovirus exposure and HLA in healthy donors. The overall study: The study placed approximately 78% of its approximately 360 genotyped donors in the Caucasian-associated ancestry cluster.

The CDR3 has 12 amino acids. Germline V gene lookup returns CDR1 SGHTA and CDR2 FQGTGA. A word on this clone: Its antigen is currently unknown. An end of the junction differs from the germline gene, which may be a read error.

Amplification used 60 Vbeta primers and 13 Jbeta primers. Some clones are missing from TCRdb's copy, which holds only in-frame ones; the method was immunoSEQ multiplex PCR. The sample lists roughly 80,000 clones; 81% were seen once. General study points: TCR beta V- and J-gene trimming was later associated with a missense DCLRE1C variant.

Sequencing input: PBMCs. This receptor was obtained from a woman younger than 45 in good health and CMV-seronegative. The genes are TRBV7-3 and TRBJ2-3; maybe TRBD2 (6 bases). CDR3 bases: TGTGCCAGCAGCCCCTCGGGGGACCTATGGCACTTT. Protein: CASSPSGDLWHF.